This TCR beta chain stems from a study of blood T cell repertoires in COVID-19. Study in general: Specimens from acute and convalescent COVID-19 originated in the United States, Italy and Spain. T cells, B-cell-depleted T cells, or PBMCs supplied cDNA or gDNA.

How the authors handled the data: Scientists estimated how many nucleated cells there were by amplifying reference gene primers. TCRdb's copy holds only in-frame clones and misses some; the assay was immunoSEQ multiplex PCR. V, J and clone size derive from that table, while D and trimming were established from the DNA sequence. The sample contains under 250,000 clones, around 83% of which appear only once. The length of the CDR3 is 14 residues. V lost 6 bases and J 6 bases, leaving 15 bases between the germline ends. Germline CDR1 is SNHLY and CDR2 is FYNNEI. Specimen: peripheral blood. The clonotype comes from a man aged 40-49 years with active or convalescent COVID-19. The chain couples TRBV2 to TRBJ1-5; D gene unclear. The CDR3 sequence is CASRLEGVGQPQHF. Here the CDR3 DNA reads TGTGCCAGCAGATTAGAAGGAGTAGGTCAGCCCCAGCATTTT.